This TCR beta chain was found in a study of PD-1 blockade in classical Hodgkin lymphoma. As for the study in general: With a 2-week interval, patients received intravenous nivolumab at 3 mg/kg.

Sequenced by immunoSEQ multiplex PCR; TCRdb stores in-frame clones only, minus some. The table includes just under 100,000 clones, 65% to 85% detected once. Turning to this clone: No antigen is known for it.

There was relapse after autologous stem cell transplantation in every patient, and there was variation in brentuximab vedotin exposure. Study-wide results and caveats: Sources of repertoire differences remain undefined, possibly disease activity or prior therapy. Healthy donors were reported to have higher baseline TCR diversity than newly diagnosed patients. By cycle point C4D1, TCR diversity had risen significantly in CD4+ cells (but not CD8+ cells).

J gave up 7 bases and V 3 bases, and 10 bases lay outside the gene matches. Germline V gives CDR1 LNHDA, CDR2 SQIVND (reference sequence). This CDR3 has 16 residues. V usage is TRBV19 and J usage is TRBJ1-5; 9 nucleotides line up with TRBD1. This material consisted of peripheral blood mononuclear cells (PBMCs), taken at baseline. The TCR sequence derives from a human donor with classical Hodgkin lymphoma. The CDR3 DNA follows: TGTGCCAGTAGTATTTCCGGACAGGGGTATGGACAGCCCCAGCATTTT. As protein: CASSISGQGYGQPQHF.